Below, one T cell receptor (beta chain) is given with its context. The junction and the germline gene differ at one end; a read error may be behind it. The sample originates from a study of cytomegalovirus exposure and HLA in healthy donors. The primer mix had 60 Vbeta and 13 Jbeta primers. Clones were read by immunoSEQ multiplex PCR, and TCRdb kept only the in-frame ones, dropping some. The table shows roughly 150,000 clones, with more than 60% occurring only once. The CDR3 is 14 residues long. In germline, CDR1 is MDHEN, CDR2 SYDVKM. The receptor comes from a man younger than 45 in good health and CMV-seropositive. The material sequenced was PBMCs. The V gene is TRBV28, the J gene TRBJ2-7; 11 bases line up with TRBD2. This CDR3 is CASSSWVAGGPTHF. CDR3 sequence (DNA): TGTGCCAGCAGTTCCTGGGTAGCGGGAGGGCCAACGCACTTC.